The rows below give T cell receptor beta chains drawn from one sample of a study of neurological immune-mediated disorders. Each CDR3 protein gets one entry after TCRdb re-called the 5' RACE reads with MiXCR. The sample records fewer than 80,000 distinct CDR3 sequences, 4% to 6% being singletons. Sequenced input: PBMCs. These receptor sequences come from a young woman with multiple sclerosis. Each CDR3 is given without its conserved first and last residue.

V: TRBV5-1; J: TRBJ2-2; CDR3: ASSLLTGANTGELF
V: TRBV3-1; J: TRBJ1-6; CDR3: ASSQGDFVANSPLH
V: TRBV11-2; J: TRBJ2-7; CDR3: ASSLNRGEQY
V: TRBV19; J: TRBJ1-1; CDR3: ASSRGRNTEAF
V: TRBV10-3; J: TRBJ2-7; CDR3: AISESIGKGQQY
V: TRBV4-2; J: TRBJ1-5; CDR3: ASSQASSNQPQH
V: TRBV3-1; J: TRBJ2-1; CDR3: ASSHNPATGDEQF
V: TRBV27; J: TRBJ2-7; CDR3: ARKGYEQY
V: TRBV3-1; J: TRBJ2-5; CDR3: ASSHQAGGRETQY
V: TRBV5-1; J: TRBJ1-4; CDR3: ASSLWAGRGEKLF
V: TRBV28; J: TRBJ2-3; CDR3: ASSSQGSTDTQY
V: TRBV20-1; J: TRBJ2-7; CDR3: SARQRGRAAWGEQY
V: TRBV29-1; J: TRBJ2-2; CDR3: SYIQGLNTGELF
V: TRBV5-1; J: TRBJ2-3; CDR3: ASRPLDTSTDTQY
V: TRBV20-1; J: TRBJ2-4; CDR3: SARDSAEVNIQY
V: TRBV20-1; J: TRBJ1-4; CDR3: SARGDRESEKLF
V: TRBV5-6; J: TRBJ2-2; CDR3: ASSLPHSGAGELF
V: TRBV12-3/TRBV12-4; J: TRBJ1-5; CDR3: ASSAAESQPQH
V: TRBV5-1; J: TRBJ2-1; CDR3: ASSKDRASHNEQF
V: TRBV7-9; J: TRBJ2-3; CDR3: ASSLSTSTDTQY
V: TRBV3-1; J: TRBJ2-1; CDR3: ASSQVETTMNEQF
V: TRBV7-9; J: TRBJ2-1; CDR3: ASSLGTGRMNEQF
V: TRBV11-3; J: TRBJ2-3; CDR3: ASSLGVPDTQY
V: TRBV5-1; J: TRBJ2-3; CDR3: ASSSTGLTDTQY
V: TRBV5-1; J: TRBJ2-3; CDR3: ASSRGQRGVSDTQY
V: TRBV7-6; J: TRBJ2-5; CDR3: ASSLSPGKETQY
V: TRBV10-3; J: TRBJ2-6; CDR3: AISDGAGANVLT
V: TRBV12-3/TRBV12-4; J: TRBJ1-1; CDR3: ASSFAPNTEAF
V: TRBV10-2; J: TRBJ2-5; CDR3: ASREGQGIETQY
V: TRBV4-1; J: TRBJ1-1; CDR3: ASSHDTYMEGRNTEAF
V: TRBV5-1; J: TRBJ1-5; CDR3: ASSPGDSNQPQH
V: TRBV7-2; J: TRBJ2-1; CDR3: ASSLAIGQYNEQF
V: TRBV7-3; J: TRBJ2-3; CDR3: ASSSSGGGDTQY
V: TRBV20-1; J: TRBJ1-2; CDR3: SARPPSGQGANYGYT
V: TRBV25-1; J: TRBJ1-4; CDR3: ASSEYRTMEKLF
V: TRBV5-1; J: TRBJ2-1; CDR3: ASRSEAASSYNEQF
V: TRBV20-1; J: TRBJ1-2; CDR3: SASFPETGLYGYT
V: TRBV4-1; J: TRBJ1-1; CDR3: ASSHGGHMNTEAF
V: TRBV5-6; J: TRBJ1-2; CDR3: ASSELQGGRYGYT
V: TRBV2; J: TRBJ2-7; CDR3: ASSEDSGEQY
V: TRBV28; J: TRBJ2-4; CDR3: ASATGTGNIQY
V: TRBV10-3; J: TRBJ2-1; CDR3: AISESKLAGPDNEQF
V: TRBV5-1; J: TRBJ1-1; CDR3: ASSLALRQGSPTEAF
V: TRBV27; J: TRBJ2-7; CDR3: ASRFSGGYYEQY
V: TRBV2; J: TRBJ1-1; CDR3: ASRNNQGGNTEAF
V: TRBV11-2; J: TRBJ2-7; CDR3: ASSLERGEQY
V: TRBV29-1; J: TRBJ2-5; CDR3: SGGRGQQETQY
V: TRBV6-5; J: TRBJ2-6; CDR3: ASSGDLFSGANVLT